The rows below give T cell receptor beta chains drawn from one sample of a study of blood T cell repertoires in COVID-19. Clones were sequenced by immunoSEQ multiplex PCR, and TCRdb holds only the in-frame ones, with some missing. The sample has roughly 190,000 clones; about 95% are singletons. Sequencing was performed on peripheral blood. These TCRs come from a man aged 25 to 40 with COVID-19, enrolled during active disease. CDR3s include the opening cysteine and the closing phenylalanine or tryptophan. A D gene is named only where the DNA matches it firmly. Some rows mark clone size as missing; the rest say once, few, many or name a class of expanded clone.

v_gene	j_gene	d_gene	abundance	CDR3nt	CDR3aa
TRBV9	TRBJ2-1	TRBD1	NA	TGTGCCAGCAGCCCCGGGACAGGGGTTGGTGAGCAGTTCTTC	CASSPGTGVGEQFF
TRBV12-5	TRBJ2-1	NA	NA	TGTGCTAGTGGTTTGACAACCCCCTACAATGAGCAGTTCTTC	CASGLTTPYNEQFF
TRBV20-1	TRBJ1-2	TRBD1	NA	TGCAGTGCTAGTTATACAGGGGGCTATGGCTACACCTTC	CSASYTGGYGYTF
TRBV11-2	TRBJ2-3	NA	NA	TGTGCCAGCAGCGAACATCAGGGGATTGGGGCAGATACGCAGTATTTT	CASSEHQGIGADTQYF
TRBV7-2	TRBJ1-2	NA	NA	TGTGCCAGCAGCTTAGGGGCCGGAGGGGATGGCTACACCTTC	CASSLGAGGDGYTF
TRBV5-1	TRBJ1-1	TRBD1	NA	TGCGCCAGCAGCGAGACAGGGGACTGGGGCACTGAAGCTTTCTTT	CASSETGDWGTEAFF
TRBV6-5	TRBJ1-2	NA	NA	TGTGCCAGCAGTTTTTTATCGGAGGGAGACTATGGCTACACCTTC	CASSFLSEGDYGYTF
TRBV19	TRBJ2-6	NA	NA	TGTGCCAGTAGTAGGCTTATCTCCGCTCTCTCTGGGGCCAACGTCCTGACTTTC	CASSRLISALSGANVLTF
TRBV6-6	TRBJ2-3	TRBD2	NA	TGTGCCAGCAGCGAACTAGCGGGGGATACAGATACGCAGTATTTT	CASSELAGDTDTQYF
TRBV5-4	TRBJ2-5	TRBD2	NA	TGTGCCAGCAGCAGGGGACTAGCGGGGCAAGAGACCCAGTACTTC	CASSRGLAGQETQYF
TRBV14	TRBJ1-1	NA	NA	TGTGCCAGCAGCCACCAATACACTGAAGCTTTCTTT	CASSHQYTEAFF
TRBV27	TRBJ1-2	TRBD1	NA	TGTGCCAGCAGTTCCGCTCCGGAGGGGGCAGGATATGGCTACACCTTC	CASSSAPEGAGYGYTF
TRBV14	TRBJ2-1	NA	NA	TGTGCCAGCAGCCAAGAATGGCTCTCCCTCGATGAGCAGTTCTTC	CASSQEWLSLDEQFF
TRBV11-2	TRBJ1-1	TRBD1	NA	TGTGCCAGCAGCTTTGGCAGGGGGAAATCCGAAGCTTTCTTT	CASSFGRGKSEAFF
TRBV14	TRBJ1-4	NA	NA	TGTGCCAGCAGCCAAGACGGACTGACAAATGAAAAACTGTTTTTT	CASSQDGLTNEKLFF
TRBV24-1	TRBJ1-1	TRBD1	once	TGTGCCACCAGTGATTTGGAGCTTTTACAGGGGATTAACACTGAAGCTTTCTTT	CATSDLELLQGINTEAFF
TRBV9	TRBJ2-4	NA	NA	TGTGCCAGCAGCGTAGGCGGGGATGTGGCCAAAAACATTCAGTACTTC	CASSVGGDVAKNIQYF
TRBV18	TRBJ1-1	NA	NA	TGTGCCAGCTCACCACAGGGGTCCGGGACTGAAGCTTTCTTT	CASSPQGSGTEAFF
TRBV11-2	TRBJ1-1	NA	NA	TGTGCCAGCAGCTTAGCCCTAAATACTGAAGCTTTCTTT	CASSLALNTEAFF